The 10 T cell receptor beta chains below come from one sample, sequenced in a study of blood T cells in healthy people across ages. Through a sample-barcoded 5' primer and a J-beta primer mix, a second PCR was run for roughly 6 to 11 cycles. MiXCR was run by TCRdb on the 5' RACE reads, yielding one entry per CDR3 protein. This sample has about 1.6 million distinct CDR3 sequences, with roughly 30% found just once. Sequenced material: blood. The receptor set was obtained from a woman aged 25 to 45 in good health.

The chain employs TRBV28 and TRBJ2-5; 9 bases line up with TRBD1. CDR3 length equals 14 residues. Germline trimming cut 5 bases from V and 5 bases from J; bases unmatched to any gene: 6. Germline CDR1 MDHEN, CDR2 SYDVKM. CDR3 region: CASSRRDRVETQYF. The CDR3 DNA follows: TGTGCCAGCAGTAGACGGGACAGGGTGGAGACCCAGTACTTC.

This clonotype has only one observation. The genes are TRBV5-1 and TRBJ2-1; D gene ambiguous. With 0 bases removed from V and 7 bases from J, the gap between germline ends came to 8 bases. This CDR3 region has 13 residues. The V gene's germline CDR1 is SGHRS and CDR2 YFSETQ. The CDR3 loop reads CASSLGLENEQFF. The CDR3 region has the DNA TGCGCCAGCAGCTTGGGACTGGAAAATGAGCAGTTCTTC.

V usage is TRBV20-1 and J usage is TRBJ2-5; D is undetermined. Trimming cost V 5 bases and J 5 bases, with 9 bases left between them. Germline assignment: CDR1 DFQATT and CDR2 SNEGSKA (reference sequence). There are 11 residues in the CDR3. CDR3 sequence (DNA): TGCAGTGCTCGTAGGGTCGAGACCCAGTACTTC. Its translation: CSARRVETQYF.

The sample holds a few counts of this clonotype. The CDR3 loop is CASSLGGGTKGNTQYF. In DNA form, the CDR3 reads TGTGCCAGCAGCTTAGGAGGCGGGACCAAAGGGAATACGCAGTATTTT. The J gene is TRBJ2-3, the V gene TRBV7-9; weak D call: TRBD2 (6 bases). Germline CDR1 SEHNR, CDR2 FQNEAQ (reference sequence). Between the trimmed V and J ends, which lost 1 base and 7 bases, there was a span of 18 bases. CDR3 length: 16 amino acids.

In this sample, this clonotype turned up a few times. This sequence joins TRBV20-1 and TRBJ2-1; D possibly uses TRBD1 or TRBD2 (5 bases each). Germline CDR1 reads DFQATT; CDR2 reads SNEGSKA (reference sequence). The CDR3 length is 18 residues. V was cut by 0 bases and J by 3 bases, with 21 bases left in between. The CDR3 DNA sequence: TGCAGTGCTAGAGAATCGGGGCTACCTACGGGCTACTACAATGAGCAGTTCTTC. This encodes CSARESGLPTGYYNEQFF.

The chain uses TRBV5-1 and TRBJ2-5; D ambiguous. This CDR3 is built from 13 residues. Trimming pared 1 base from V and 2 bases from J, leaving 6 bases between. Germline V gene data show CDR1 as SGHRS and CDR2 as YFSETQ. CDR3 in DNA: TGCGCCAGCAGCTTGCTGAGACAAGAGACCCAGTACTTC. Its translation: CASSLLRQETQYF.

This clonotype was counted a few times. The chain employs TRBV5-4 and TRBJ2-5, with TRBD1 identical over 7 bases. Germline V gene data show CDR1 as SGHNT and CDR2 as YYREEE (reference sequence). The CDR3 has 15 residues. V dropped 2 bases and J dropped 3; count of bases not matched to a gene: 7. The CDR3 sequence is CASSLPGQSKETQYF. CDR3 nucleotides: TGTGCCAGCAGCTTACCGGGACAGTCGAAAGAGACCCAGTACTTC.

In its sample, this clonotype was seen once. The chain carries TRBV9 and TRBJ1-2; 7 nucleotides align to TRBD1. This CDR3 region has 13 residues. Unmatched junction bases numbered 5, after V lost 3 bases and J lost 6 bases. Germline assignment: CDR1 SGDLS and CDR2 YYNGEE. The CDR3 nucleotides are TGTGCCAGCAGCGCCACAGGGGCAAATGGCTACACCTTC. This translates into CASSATGANGYTF. Full variable domain (remainder filled in from reference TRBV9 and TRBJ1-2): DSGVTQTPKHLITATGQRVTLRCSPRSGDLSVYWYQQSLDQGLQFLIQYYNGEERAKGNILERFSAQQFPDLHSELNLSSLELGDSALYFCASSATGANGYTFGSGTRLTVV.

This clonotype was seen many times. The rearrangement joins TRBV13 to TRBJ1-5; D perhaps matches TRBD1 (6 bases). The ends were cut back, 0 bases at V and 5 bases at J, with 11 bases in the middle. The CDR3 sequence is 15 residues long. Per germline, CDR1 PRHDT and CDR2 FYEKMQ (reference sequence). In DNA, the CDR3 is TGTGCCAGCAGCTTAGGCGGGGGGGGCGATCAGCCCCAGCATTTT. It encodes CASSLGGGGDQPQHF.

The chain links TRBV5-4 to TRBJ2-5, with 10 bases aligning to TRBD2. CDR1 and CDR2 (germline): SGHNT, YYREEE (reference sequence). The CDR3 runs to 16 residues. The V and J ends lost 0 bases and 2 bases, in that order; junction bases with no gene match: 4. The CDR3 loop is CASSLGGAGGQETQYF. DNA for the CDR3: TGTGCCAGCAGCTTGGGTGGAGCGGGGGGGCAAGAGACCCAGTACTTC.